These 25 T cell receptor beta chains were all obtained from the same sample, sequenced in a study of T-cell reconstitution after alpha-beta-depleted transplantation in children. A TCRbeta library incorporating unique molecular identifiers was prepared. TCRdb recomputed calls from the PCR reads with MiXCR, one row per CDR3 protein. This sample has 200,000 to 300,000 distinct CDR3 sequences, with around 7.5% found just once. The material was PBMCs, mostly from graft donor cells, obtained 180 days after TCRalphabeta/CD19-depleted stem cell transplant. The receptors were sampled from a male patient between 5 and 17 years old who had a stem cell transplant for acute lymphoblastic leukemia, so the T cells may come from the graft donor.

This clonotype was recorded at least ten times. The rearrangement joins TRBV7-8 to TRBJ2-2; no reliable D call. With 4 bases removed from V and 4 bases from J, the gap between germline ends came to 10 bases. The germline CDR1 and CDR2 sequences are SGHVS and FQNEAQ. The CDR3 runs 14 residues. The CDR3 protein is CASSSRHSTGELFF. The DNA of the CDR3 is TGTGCCAGCAGCTCCCGACATTCCACCGGGGAGCTGTTTTTT.

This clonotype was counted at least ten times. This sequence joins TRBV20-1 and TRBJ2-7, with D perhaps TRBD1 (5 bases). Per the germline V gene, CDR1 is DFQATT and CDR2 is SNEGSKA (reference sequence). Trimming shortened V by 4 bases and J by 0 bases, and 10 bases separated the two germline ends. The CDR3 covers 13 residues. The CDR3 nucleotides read TGCAGTGCTACAGGGTCTAGCTCCTACGAGCAGTACTTC. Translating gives CSATGSSSYEQYF.

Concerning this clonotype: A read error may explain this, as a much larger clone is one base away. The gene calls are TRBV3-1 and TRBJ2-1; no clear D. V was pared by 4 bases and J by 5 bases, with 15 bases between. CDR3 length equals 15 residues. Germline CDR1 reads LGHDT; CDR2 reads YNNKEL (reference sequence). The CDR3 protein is CASSLLSCFHNEQFF. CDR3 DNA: TGTGCCAGCAGCCTCCTTTCGTGTTTCCACAATGAGCAGTTCTTC.

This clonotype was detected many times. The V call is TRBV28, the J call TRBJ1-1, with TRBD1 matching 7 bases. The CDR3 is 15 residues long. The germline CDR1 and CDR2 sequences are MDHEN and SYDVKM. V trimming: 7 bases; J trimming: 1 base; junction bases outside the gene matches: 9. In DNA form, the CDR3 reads TGTGCCAGCACCCTAGGGGGCACCCCGAACACTGAAGCTTTCTTT. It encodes CASTLGGTPNTEAFF.

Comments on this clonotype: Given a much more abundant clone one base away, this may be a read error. The CDR3 spells CASSLRCWDGYTF. CDR3 in DNA: TGTGCCAGCAGTTTAAGGTGTTGGGATGGCTACACCTTC. This chain connects TRBV12-3 or TRBV12-4 to TRBJ1-2, with D uncertain. The CDR3 contains 13 residues. Trimming cost V 2 bases and J 6 bases, with 10 bases left between them.

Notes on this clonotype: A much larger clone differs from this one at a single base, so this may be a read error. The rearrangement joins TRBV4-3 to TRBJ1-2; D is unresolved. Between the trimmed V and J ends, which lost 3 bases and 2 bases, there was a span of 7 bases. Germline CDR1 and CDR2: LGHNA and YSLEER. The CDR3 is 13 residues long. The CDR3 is CASSHSKNYGYTF. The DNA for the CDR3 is TGCGCCAGCAGCCACAGCAAAAACTATGGCTACACCTTC.

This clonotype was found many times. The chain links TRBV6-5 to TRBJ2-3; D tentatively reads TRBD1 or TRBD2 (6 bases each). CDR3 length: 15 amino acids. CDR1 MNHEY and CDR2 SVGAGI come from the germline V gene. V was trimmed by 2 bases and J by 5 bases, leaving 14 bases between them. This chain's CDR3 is CASSYTGAGLDTQYF. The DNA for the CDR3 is TGTGCCAGCAGTTACACGGGGGCCGGTTTAGATACGCAGTATTTT.

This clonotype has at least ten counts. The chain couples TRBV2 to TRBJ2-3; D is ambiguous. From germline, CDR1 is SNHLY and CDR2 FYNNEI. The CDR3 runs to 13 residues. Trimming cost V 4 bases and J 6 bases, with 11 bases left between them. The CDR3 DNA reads TGTGCCAGCAGTGCAACCCCCGGGGATACGCAGTATTTT. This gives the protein CASSATPGDTQYF. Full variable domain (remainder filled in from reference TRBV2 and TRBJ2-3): EPEVTQTPSHQVTQMGQEVILRCVPISNHLYFYWYRQILGQKVEFLVSFYNNEISEKSEIFDDQFSVERPDGSNFTLKIRSTKLEDSAMYFCASSATPGDTQYFGPGTRLTVL.

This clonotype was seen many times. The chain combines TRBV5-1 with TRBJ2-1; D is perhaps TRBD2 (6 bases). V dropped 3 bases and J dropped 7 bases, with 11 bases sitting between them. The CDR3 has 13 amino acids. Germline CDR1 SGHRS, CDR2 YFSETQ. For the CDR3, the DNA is TGCGCCAGCAGCTCGCTAGGAGGGAATGAGCAGTTCTTC. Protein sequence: CASSSLGGNEQFF.

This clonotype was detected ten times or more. The CDR3 loop reads CASSYRSGNTIYF. In DNA form, the CDR3 reads TGTGCCAGCAGTTACCGCTCTGGAAACACCATATATTTT. The chain combines TRBV12-3 or TRBV12-4 with TRBJ1-3; no reliable D call. The CDR3 length is 13 residues. V lost 4 bases to trimming and J lost 0 bases, with 4 bases between them.

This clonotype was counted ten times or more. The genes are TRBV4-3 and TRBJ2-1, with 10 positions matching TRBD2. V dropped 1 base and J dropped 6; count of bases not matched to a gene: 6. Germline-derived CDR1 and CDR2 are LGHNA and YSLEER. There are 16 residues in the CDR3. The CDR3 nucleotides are TGCGCCAGCAGCCAAGGGGGGAGCGGGGGGGCCAATGAGCAGTTCTTC. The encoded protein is CASSQGGSGGANEQFF.

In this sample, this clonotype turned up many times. CDR3 sequence (DNA): TGTGCCAGCAGTTTATCGCCGGCTGAAGCTTTCTTT. It yields the protein CASSLSPAEAFF. The chain has TRBV28 and TRBJ1-1; D ambiguous. V was pared by 1 base and J by 6 bases, with 6 bases between. There are 12 residues in the CDR3. The V gene's germline CDR1 is MDHEN and CDR2 SYDVKM. The full variable domain, in which reference TRBV28 and TRBJ1-1 provide the parts outside the CDR3, is DVKVTQSSRYLVKRTGEKVFLECVQDMDHENMFWYRQDPGLGLRLIYFSYDVKMKEKGDIPEGYSVSREKKERFSLILESASTNQTSMYLCASSLSPAEAFFGQGTRLTVV.

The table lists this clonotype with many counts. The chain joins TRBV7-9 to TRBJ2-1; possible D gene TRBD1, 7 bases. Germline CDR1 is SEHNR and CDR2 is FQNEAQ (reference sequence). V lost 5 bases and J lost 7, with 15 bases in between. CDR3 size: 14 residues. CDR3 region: CASSHRDSGNEQFF. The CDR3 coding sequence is TGTGCCAGCAGCCACCGGGACAGCGGGAATGAGCAGTTCTTC.

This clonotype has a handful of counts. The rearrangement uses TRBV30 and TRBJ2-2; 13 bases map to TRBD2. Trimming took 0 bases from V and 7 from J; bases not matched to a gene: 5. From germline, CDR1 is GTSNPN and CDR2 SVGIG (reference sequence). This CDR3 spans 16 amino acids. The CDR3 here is CAWSVKLAGGIGELFF. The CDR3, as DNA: TGTGCCTGGAGTGTAAAACTAGCGGGAGGGATCGGGGAGCTGTTTTTT.

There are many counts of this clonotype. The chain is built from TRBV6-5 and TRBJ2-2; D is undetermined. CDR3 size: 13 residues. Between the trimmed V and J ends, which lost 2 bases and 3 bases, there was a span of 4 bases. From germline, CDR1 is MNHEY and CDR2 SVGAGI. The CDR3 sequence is CASSYGDTGELFF. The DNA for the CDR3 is TGTGCCAGCAGTTACGGGGACACCGGGGAGCTGTTTTTT.

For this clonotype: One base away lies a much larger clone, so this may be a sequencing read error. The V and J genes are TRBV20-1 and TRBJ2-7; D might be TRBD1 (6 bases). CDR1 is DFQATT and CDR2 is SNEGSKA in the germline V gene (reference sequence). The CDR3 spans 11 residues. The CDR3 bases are TGCAGAGCAGGACAGTACCACGAGCAGTACTTC. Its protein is CRAGQYHEQYF.

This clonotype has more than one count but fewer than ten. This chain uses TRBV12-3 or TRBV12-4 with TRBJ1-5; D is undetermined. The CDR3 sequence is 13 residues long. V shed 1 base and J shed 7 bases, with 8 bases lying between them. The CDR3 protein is CASSLVEGQPQHF. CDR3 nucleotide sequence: TGTGCCAGCAGTTTAGTGGAAGGGCAGCCCCAGCATTTT.

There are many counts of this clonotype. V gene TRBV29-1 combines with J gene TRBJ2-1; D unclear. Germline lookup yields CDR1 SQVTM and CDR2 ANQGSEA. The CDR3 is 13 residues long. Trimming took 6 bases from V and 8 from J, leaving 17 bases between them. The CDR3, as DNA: TGCAGCGTCGCCCGTTTGGGTGGCGATGAGCAGTTCTTC. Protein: CSVARLGGDEQFF.

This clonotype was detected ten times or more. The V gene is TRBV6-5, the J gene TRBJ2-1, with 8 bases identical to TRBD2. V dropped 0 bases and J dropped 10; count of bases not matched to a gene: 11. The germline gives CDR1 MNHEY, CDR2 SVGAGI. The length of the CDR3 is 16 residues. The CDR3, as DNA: TGTGCCAGCAGTTACTCGGTTCCTAGCGGCGGGGGGGAGCAGTTCTTC. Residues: CASSYSVPSGGGEQFF.

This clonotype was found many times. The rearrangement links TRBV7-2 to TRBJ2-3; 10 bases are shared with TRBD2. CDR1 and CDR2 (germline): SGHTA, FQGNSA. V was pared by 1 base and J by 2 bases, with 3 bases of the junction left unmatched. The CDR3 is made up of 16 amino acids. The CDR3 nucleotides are TGTGCCAGCAGCTTAGAGGGACTAGCGACCACAGATACGCAGTATTTT. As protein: CASSLEGLATTDTQYF.

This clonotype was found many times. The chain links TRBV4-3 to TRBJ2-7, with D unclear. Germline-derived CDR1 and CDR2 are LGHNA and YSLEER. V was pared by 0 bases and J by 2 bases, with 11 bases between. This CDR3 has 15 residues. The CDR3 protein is CASSQDGGRAYEQYF. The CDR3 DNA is TGCGCCAGCAGCCAAGATGGTGGCAGAGCCTACGAGCAGTACTTC.

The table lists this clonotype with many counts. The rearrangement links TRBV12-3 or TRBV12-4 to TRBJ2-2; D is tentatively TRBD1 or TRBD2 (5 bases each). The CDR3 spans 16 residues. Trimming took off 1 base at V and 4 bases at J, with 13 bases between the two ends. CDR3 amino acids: CASSLGLGTLTGELFF. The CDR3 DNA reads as TGTGCCAGCAGTTTAGGGTTGGGGACCCTCACCGGGGAGCTGTTTTTT.

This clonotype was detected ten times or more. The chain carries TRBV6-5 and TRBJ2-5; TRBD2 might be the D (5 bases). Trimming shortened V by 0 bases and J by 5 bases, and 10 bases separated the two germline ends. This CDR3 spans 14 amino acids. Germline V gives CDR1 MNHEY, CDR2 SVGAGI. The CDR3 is CASSYSSRGETQYF. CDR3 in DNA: TGTGCCAGCAGTTACTCGTCTAGAGGGGAGACCCAGTACTTC.

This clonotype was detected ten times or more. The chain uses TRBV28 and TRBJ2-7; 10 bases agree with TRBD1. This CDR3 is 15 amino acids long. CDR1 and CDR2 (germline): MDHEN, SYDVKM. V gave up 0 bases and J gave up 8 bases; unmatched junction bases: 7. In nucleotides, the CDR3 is TGTGCCAGCAGTTTATGGGGGACAGGGGCCCGGAAGCAGTACTTC. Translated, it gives CASSLWGTGARKQYF.

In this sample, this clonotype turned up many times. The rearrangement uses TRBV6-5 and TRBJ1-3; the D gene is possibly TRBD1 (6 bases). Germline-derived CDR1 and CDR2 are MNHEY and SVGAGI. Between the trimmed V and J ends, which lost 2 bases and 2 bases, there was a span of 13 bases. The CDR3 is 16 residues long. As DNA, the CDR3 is TGTGCCAGCAGTTACGGAGGGGGATTGACTGGAAACACCATATATTTT. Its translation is CASSYGGGLTGNTIYF.